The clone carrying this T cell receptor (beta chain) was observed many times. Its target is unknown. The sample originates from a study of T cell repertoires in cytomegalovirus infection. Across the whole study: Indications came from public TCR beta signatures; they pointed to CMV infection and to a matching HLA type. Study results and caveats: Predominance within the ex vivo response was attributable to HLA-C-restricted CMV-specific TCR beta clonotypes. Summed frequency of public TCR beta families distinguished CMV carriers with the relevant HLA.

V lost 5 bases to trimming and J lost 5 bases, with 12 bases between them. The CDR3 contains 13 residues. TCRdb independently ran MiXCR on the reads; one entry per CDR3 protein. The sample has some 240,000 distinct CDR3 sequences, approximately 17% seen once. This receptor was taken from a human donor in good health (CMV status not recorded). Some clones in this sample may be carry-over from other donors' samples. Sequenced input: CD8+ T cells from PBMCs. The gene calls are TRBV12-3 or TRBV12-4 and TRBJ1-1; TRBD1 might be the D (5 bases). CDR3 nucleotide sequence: TGTGCCAGCAGTCCCGAGGGGTGGACTGAAGCTTTCTTT. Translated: CASSPEGWTEAFF.